Sequencing of this T cell receptor beta chain was carried out in a study of CD8+CD57+ T cells in acquired aplastic anemia. Whole-study context: Sorted CD4+ plus CD8+ cells gave DNA averaging roughly 3.5 ug. Average CD4+ read depth in healthy donors was 10 million to 12 million reads. Overall study findings and caveats: Both patients and controls carried the same twenty-nine CD8+ CDR3 sequences. Simpson's diversity of CD8+ cells was not significantly different in patients compared with controls.

Genomic DNA served as template for TCR beta VDJ and CDR3 profiling. TCRdb reanalysed the reads using MiXCR and keeps one entry per CDR3 protein. The sample holds about 420,000 distinct CDR3 sequences; under 80% are singletons and the top ten take 3.5% to 4.5%. In this sample, this clonotype turned up once. Its antigen is unidentified. V was trimmed by 10 bases and J by 9 bases, leaving 22 bases between them. Germline lookup yields CDR1 LNHNV and CDR2 YYDKDF (reference sequence). This CDR3 has 15 residues. This receptor was obtained from a human donor in good health, serving as a control. The chain recombines TRBV15 with TRBJ1-6; TRBD1 is a possible D gene (5 bases). Sequenced input: sorted CD4+, CD8+, or CD8+CD57+ T cells (not recorded which) from PBMCs. DNA of the CDR3: TGTGCCAGTAGCGGGGTCAGGGCAGGGACTTCACCCCTCCACTTT. This encodes CASSGVRAGTSPLHF.